A selection of T cell receptor beta chains follows, all from one sample in a study of T cell clonotyping in hematopoietic cell transplantation. TCRdb's table, derived via immunoSEQ multiplex PCR, lists solely in-frame clones and lacks some. The data hold roughly 80,000 clones, with approximately 95% observed a single time. The starting material was peripheral blood mononuclear cells, obtained before stem cell transplant. All receptors come from a woman aged 50 to 60 with acute myeloid leukemia. Some clones in this sample may be carry-over from other donors' samples. Both conserved end residues are part of each CDR3. A D gene is named only where the DNA matches it firmly. Clone size, where shown, is once, few, many, or a class for clones that have expanded.

-,-,TRBJ1-2,TRBV7-9,CASSLVGGINYGYTF,TGTGCCAGCAGCTTAGTGGGAGGGATCAACTATGGCTACACCTTC
-,-,TRBJ2-1,TRBV5-1,CASTLRGVYNEQFF,TGCGCCAGCACCCTGAGGGGAGTCTACAATGAGCAGTTCTTC
-,-,TRBJ2-1,TRBV6-5,CASRHQGRSYNEQFF,TGTGCCAGCAGACATCAGGGGCGCTCCTACAATGAGCAGTTCTTC
TRBD2,-,TRBJ2-3,TRBV2,CASSRTSIPDTQYF,TGTGCCAGCAGCCGGACTAGTATCCCAGATACGCAGTATTTT
TRBD1,few,TRBJ2-2,TRBV6-5,CASRPTGGTGELFF,TGTGCCAGCAGACCGACAGGGGGCACCGGGGAGCTGTTTTTT
TRBD1,-,TRBJ1-1,TRBV10-3,CAISEPGQGVTEAFF,TGTGCCATCAGTGAACCCGGACAGGGCGTCACTGAAGCTTTCTTT
-,-,TRBJ2-3,TRBV5-1,CASSLWSASPSTDTQYF,TGCGCCAGCAGCTTGTGGTCGGCTAGTCCTTCCACAGATACGCAGTATTTT
-,-,TRBJ1-5,TRBV5-6,CASSLGTYSNQPQHF,TGTGCCAGCAGCTTGGGGACCTATAGCAATCAGCCCCAGCATTTT
TRBD1,-,TRBJ1-1,TRBV7-9,CASSFNRGLNTEAFF,TGTGCCAGCAGCTTCAACAGGGGCTTGAACACTGAAGCTTTCTTT
-,-,TRBJ2-3,TRBV6-4,CASSVGIEDTQYF,TGTGCCAGCAGTGTTGGGATTGAGGATACGCAGTATTTT
-,-,TRBJ1-1,TRBV19,CASSITGMNTEAFF,TGTGCCAGTAGTATAACAGGGATGAACACTGAAGCTTTCTTT
-,once,TRBJ2-3,TRBV7-2,CASSLRWSGTDTQYF,TGTGCCAGCAGCTTAAGGTGGTCGGGCACAGATACGCAGTATTTT
-,once,TRBJ2-5,TRBV6-6,CASSYGPGQGETQYF,TGTGCCAGCAGTTACGGGCCAGGCCAAGGGGAGACCCAGTACTTC
-,-,TRBJ2-5,TRBV4-1,CASSPRVGEETQYF,TGCGCCAGCAGCCCTCGGGTAGGGGAAGAGACCCAGTACTTC
-,-,TRBJ1-2,TRBV28,CASKTTGNYGYTF,TGTGCCAGCAAAACGACGGGAAACTATGGCTACACCTTC
-,once,TRBJ2-7,TRBV7-9,CASSLEGRSDEQYF,TGTGCCAGCAGCTTGGAGGGGCGATCCGACGAGCAGTACTTC
TRBD1,-,TRBJ1-1,TRBV5-4,CASSPKDRLNTEAFF,TGTGCCAGCAGCCCCAAGGACAGGTTGAACACTGAAGCTTTCTTT
-,-,TRBJ1-2,TRBV11-2,CASSLAGAPLGYTF,TGTGCCAGCAGCTTAGCTGGCGCTCCCCTGGGCTACACCTTC
TRBD1,-,TRBJ2-3,TRBV28,CASSGRTTGGKSTDTQYF,TGTGCCAGCAGTGGGCGAACGACAGGGGGAAAAAGCACAGATACGCAGTATTTT
-,-,TRBJ2-4,TRBV5-8,CASSFEGRTNIQYF,TGTGCCAGCAGCTTTGAGGGTCGGACAAACATTCAGTACTTC
TRBD1,once,TRBJ1-1,TRBV19,CASSPRDSEAFF,TGTGCCAGTAGTCCAAGGGACAGTGAAGCTTTCTTT
TRBD1,-,TRBJ1-6,TRBV7-9,CASSLPGTGPNNSPLHF,TGTGCCAGCAGCCTACCGGGGACAGGGCCCAATAATTCACCCCTCCACTTT
TRBD1,-,TRBJ2-2,TRBV5-1,CASSPTGGSTGELFF,TGCGCCAGCAGCCCAACAGGGGGCAGCACCGGGGAGCTGTTTTTT
TRBD1,-,TRBJ1-1,TRBV7-9,CASSLADRAEAFF,TGTGCCAGCAGCTTAGCCGACAGGGCTGAAGCTTTCTTT
-,-,TRBJ1-3,TRBV29-1,CSVWGIGNTIYF,TGCAGCGTTTGGGGGATTGGAAACACCATATATTTT
TRBD1,-,TRBJ1-6,TRBV6-1,CASSVLTGGSSYNSPLHF,TGTGCCAGCAGTGTTCTGACAGGGGGCAGCTCCTATAATTCACCCCTCCACTTT
TRBD1,-,TRBJ2-7,TRBV5-6,CASSFFLDRGYSYEQYF,TGTGCCAGCAGCTTTTTCCTTGACAGGGGATACTCCTACGAGCAGTACTTC
-,-,TRBJ2-7,TRBV6-1,CASGFEQYF,TGTGCCAGCGGGTTCGAGCAGTACTTC
TRBD1,-,TRBJ1-1,TRBV5-1,CASNPTGALAEAFF,TGCGCCAGCAACCCGACAGGGGCATTAGCTGAAGCTTTCTTT
-,-,TRBJ1-1,TRBV6-1,CASREITGRGNTEAFF,TGTGCCAGCAGGGAAATAACAGGGAGGGGGAACACTGAAGCTTTCTTT
-,-,TRBJ2-3,TRBV2,CASSQGRLDTQYF,TGTGCCAGCAGTCAGGGGCGTTTAGATACGCAGTATTTT
-,-,TRBJ1-1,TRBV6-5,CASVPSGVGWTEAFF,TGTGCCAGTGTTCCCTCTGGGGTCGGGTGGACTGAAGCTTTCTTT
TRBD2,-,TRBJ2-3,TRBV10-3,CAISESLAGGPQYF,TGTGCCATCAGTGAGTCGCTAGCGGGGGGACCGCAGTATTTT
TRBD1,-,TRBJ1-1,TRBV19,CASSAIRQGLAGTEAFF,TGTGCCAGTAGTGCAATAAGACAGGGGCTAGCGGGCACTGAAGCTTTCTTT
-,once,TRBJ2-2,TRBV2,CASTKQGTGELFF,TGTGCCAGTACCAAACAGGGAACCGGGGAGCTGTTTTTT
-,-,TRBJ1-1,TRBV11-2,CASSLTGTRTFF,TGTGCCAGCAGCTTAACCGGGACTCGGACTTTCTTT
TRBD1,-,TRBJ2-7,TRBV6-1,CASSLYRDRTYEQYF,TGTGCCAGCAGTCTGTACCGGGACAGGACCTACGAGCAGTACTTC
-,-,TRBJ1-1,TRBV5-6,CASSPFPDSNTEAFF,TGTGCCAGCAGCCCGTTTCCGGACAGCAACACTGAAGCTTTCTTT
-,-,TRBJ1-2,TRBV19,CASSIGGTPEGYTF,TGTGCCAGTAGTATAGGAGGGACCCCGGAAGGCTACACCTTC
-,-,TRBJ1-5,TRBV5-1,CASSLGPISGTNQPQHF,TGCGCCAGCAGCTTGGGGCCGATCAGCGGTACCAATCAGCCCCAGCATTTT
-,-,TRBJ1-1,TRBV2,CASSQDTEAFF,TGTGCCAGCAGTCAGGATACTGAAGCTTTCTTT
-,once,TRBJ2-2,TRBV30,CAWSVLVATGELFF,TGTGCCTGGAGTGTACTCGTTGCCACCGGGGAGCTGTTTTTT
-,-,TRBJ2-1,TRBV19,CASSLGQVNEQFF,TGTGCCAGTAGTTTGGGGCAAGTCAATGAGCAGTTCTTC
TRBD2,-,TRBJ2-7,TRBV10-2,CASSLAGGSYEQYF,TGCGCCAGCAGTCTAGCGGGAGGTTCCTACGAGCAGTACTTC
-,-,TRBJ1-1,TRBV6-5,CASSSPGANTEAFF,TGTGCCAGCAGTTCTCCAGGGGCCAACACTGAAGCTTTCTTT
TRBD2,-,TRBJ2-1,TRBV7-6,CASSLTTSGRLPYNEQFF,TGTGCCAGCAGCCTTACGACTAGCGGGAGACTCCCCTACAATGAGCAGTTCTTC
-,-,TRBJ2-2,TRBV6-1,CASRTHGELFF,TGTGCCAGCCGAACCCACGGGGAGCTGTTTTTT
TRBD2,-,TRBJ2-2,TRBV27,CASSPLAGGMNGELFF,TGTGCCAGCAGCCCGTTAGCGGGGGGGATGAACGGGGAGCTGTTTTTT
-,-,TRBJ1-6,TRBV2,CASSEGQPASPLHF,TGTGCCAGCAGTGAGGGGCAGCCCGCTTCACCCCTCCACTTT
TRBD2,-,TRBJ2-2,TRBV27,CASSESRLAGLTGELFF,TGTGCCAGCAGCGAATCCCGACTAGCGGGTCTTACCGGGGAGCTGTTTTTT
-,once,TRBJ1-2,TRBV2,CAIFAPGINYGYTF,TGTGCCATCTTTGCGCCCGGGATTAACTATGGCTACACCTTC
-,once,TRBJ1-1,TRBV5-6,CASSVLGGAEAFF,TGTGCCAGCAGCGTTTTGGGGGGAGCTGAAGCTTTCTTT
-,-,TRBJ2-1,TRBV10-3,CAISGGDGYNEQFF,TGTGCCATCAGTGGAGGGGACGGATACAATGAGCAGTTCTTC
-,-,TRBJ1-4,TRBV7-9,CASSLRDGNNEKLFF,TGTGCCAGCAGCTTACGGGACGGAAATAATGAAAAACTGTTTTTT
-,-,TRBJ2-3,TRBV19,CASSIGRVADTQYF,TGTGCCAGTAGTATAGGTAGGGTAGCAGATACGCAGTATTTT
-,-,TRBJ2-3,TRBV30,CAWSGGTSTDTQYF,TGTGCCTGGAGTGGCGGCACTAGCACAGATACGCAGTATTTT
TRBD1,-,TRBJ2-2,TRBV10-3,CAISLGQGAGELFF,TGTGCCATCAGTTTGGGACAGGGGGCCGGGGAGCTGTTTTTT
-,-,TRBJ2-3,TRBV27,CASSGIADTQYF,TGTGCCAGCAGTGGAATTGCAGATACGCAGTATTTT
-,-,TRBJ1-5,TRBV16,CAGSQYFQPQHF,TGTGCCGGCAGCCAATATTTTCAGCCCCAGCATTTT